The present T cell receptor (beta chain) was sequenced within a study of cytotoxic CD8 clonotypes in ibrutinib-treated CLL. Looking at the study overall: Complete response was seen in 2 patients and partial in some 25; about twelve progressed and roughly 15 stayed remitted after a median around 6 years. General study findings and limits: Public clonotypes were uncommon and contracted or stayed stable on treatment.

Remarks on this clone: Antigen unknown.

V was trimmed by 7 bases and J by 2 bases, leaving 14 bases between them. This CDR3 comprises 15 residues. From germline, CDR1 is SEHNR and CDR2 FQNEAQ (reference sequence). Data came from immunoSEQ multiplex PCR; TCRdb stores just in-frame clones and leaves some out. The repertoire consists of about 200,000 clones, with over 60% occurring once and the leading ten covering roughly an eighth. The receptor was isolated from a human donor with chronic lymphocytic leukemia. The chain has TRBV7-9 and TRBJ2-2; D unclear. Sample: PBMCs, taken after 24 months of ibrutinib treatment. The CDR3 nucleotides read TGTGCCAGCACCTCCGACCGAGAAAACACCGGGGAGCTGTTTTTT. Its protein is CASTSDRENTGELFF.